The source of this TCR beta chain is a study of blood T cell repertoires in COVID-19. Looking at the study overall: COVID-19 samples from acute and convalescent phases originated in the United States, Italy and Spain. PBMCs, B-cell-depleted T cells, or T cells were the source of the cDNA or gDNA that made up the material.

V gave up 2 bases and J gave up 1 base, with 5 bases separating them. The CDR3 has 13 residues. Germline CDR1 reads MNHEY; CDR2 reads SMNVEV (reference sequence). Original analysis: Quantification of nucleated cells was approximated via reference gene primer amplification. Measured with immunoSEQ multiplex PCR; TCRdb has only the in-frame clones, and not every one. D and trimming were read from the DNA, whereas the V and J calls and clone size are those reported in that table. Seen here are about 140,000 clones, 70% to 90% observed once, and the top ten hold about 2.9%. The sequence was obtained from a middle-aged man with acute or convalescent COVID-19. The source material was peripheral blood. This chain connects TRBV27 to TRBJ1-1; D remains unclear. The CDR3 loop reads CASSLGPNTEAFF. CDR3 coding DNA: TGTGCCAGCAGTTTAGGCCCGAACACTGAAGCTTTCTTT.